The 24 T cell receptor beta chains presented below share a single source sample, sequenced in a study of cytomegalovirus exposure and HLA in healthy donors. Researchers ran the PCR with 60 Vbeta and 13 Jbeta primers. Assay: immunoSEQ multiplex PCR; the TCRdb copy retains only in-frame clones and omits some. The sample has about 78,000 clones; 72% are singletons. Sequenced input: PBMCs. These receptors came from a woman aged 40 to 50 in good health and CMV-seropositive.

This clone was recorded a few times. The V gene is TRBV5-4, the J gene TRBJ1-4; no definite D call. The germline CDR1 and CDR2 sequences are SGHNT and YYREEE (reference sequence). The length of the CDR3 is 14 residues. Deletions cut 0 bases from V and 8 bases from J, with 11 bases between. Written as DNA, the CDR3 is TGTGCCAGCAGCTTGGGAGGTCCAGAGGAAAAACTGTTTTTT. Encoded protein: CASSLGGPEEKLFF.

This clone has only a few counts. CDR3 nucleotides: TGTGCCAGCAGCTTGGATTTCGAGAGGGCGATGAACACTGAAGCTTTCTTT. It is translated as CASSLDFERAMNTEAFF. V is TRBV5-5 and J is TRBJ1-1; D not resolved. Trimming removed 0 bases from V and 0 bases from J, with 15 bases in between. CDR3 length: 17 residues. Per the germline V gene, CDR1 is SGHKS and CDR2 is YYEKEE (reference sequence).

CDR3 sequence: CASSLASAGGPWGGELFF. CDR3 DNA: TGTGCCAGCAGCTTGGCCTCAGCGGGAGGCCCTTGGGGCGGGGAGCTGTTTTTT. V and J are TRBV5-4 and TRBJ2-2; 9 nucleotides align to TRBD2. The germline gives CDR1 SGHNT, CDR2 YYREEE (reference sequence). The trim removed 0 bases at V and 7 bases at J, leaving 13 bases unmatched. The length of the CDR3 is 18 residues.

This chain links TRBV7-9 with TRBJ1-1, with no clear D. CDR1 and CDR2 (germline): SEHNR, FQNEAQ (reference sequence). The CDR3 spans 13 residues. With 1 base removed from V and 5 bases from J, the gap between germline ends came to 8 bases. CDR3 sequence: CASSLVEGTEAFF. As DNA, the CDR3 is TGTGCCAGCAGCTTAGTGGAGGGTACTGAAGCTTTCTTT.

V is TRBV5-1 and J is TRBJ1-2; the D is unclear. Germline V gene sequence: CDR1 SGHRS, CDR2 YFSETQ. This CDR3 contains 12 residues. Trimming removed 1 base at V and 4 bases at J, with 5 bases between. The DNA of the CDR3 is TGCGCCAGCAGCTTGAGCTCCTATGGCTACACCTTC. Amino acids: CASSLSSYGYTF.

The chain recombines TRBV28 with TRBJ1-4; D gene ambiguous. Germline V gene lookup returns CDR1 MDHEN and CDR2 SYDVKM. Trimming cost V 2 bases and J 7 bases, with 11 bases left between them. This CDR3 has 14 amino acids. CDR3 protein: CASSLTSVSEKLFF. CDR3 nucleotide sequence: TGTGCCAGCAGTTTAACTAGCGTGAGTGAAAAACTGTTTTTT.

V usage is TRBV25-1 and J usage is TRBJ2-1; D perhaps matches TRBD2 (5 bases). The CDR3 covers 13 residues. Germline V gene data show CDR1 as MGHDK and CDR2 as SYGVNS. The V end lost 3 bases, the J end lost 6 bases, and 9 bases lay between the germline ends. DNA of the CDR3: TGTGCCAGCAGTGAGTCGGGGATCAATGAGCAGTTCTTC. Residues: CASSESGINEQFF. Full variable domain (missing parts from reference TRBV25-1 and TRBJ2-1): EADIYQTPRYLVIGTGKKITLECSQTMGHDKMYWYQQDPGMELHLIHYSYGVNSTEKGDLSSESTVSRIRTEHFPLTLESARPSHTSQYLCASSESGINEQFFGPGTRLTVL.

This clone was detected only once. CDR3 protein: CASSQGDRQSGNTIYF. The CDR3 nucleotides are TGTGCCAGCAGCCAGGGGGACAGGCAATCTGGAAACACCATATATTTT. V is TRBV14 and J is TRBJ1-3, with TRBD1 matching over 8 bases. Germline CDR1 is SGHDN and CDR2 is FVKESK. V shed 3 bases, J shed 1 base, and the junction held 5 bases outside the gene matches. This CDR3 has 16 amino acids.

This clone was counted only a few times. The chain combines TRBV19 with TRBJ2-7; 12 bases match TRBD1. The CDR3 sequence is 14 residues long. Germline V CDR1 and CDR2: LNHDA, SQIVND (reference sequence). With 6 bases clipped from V and 4 bases from J, the junction kept 4 bases outside the gene matches. The DNA for the CDR3 is TGTGCCAGTAGCCCGGGACAGGGGGCTTACGAGCAGTACTTC. This gives the protein CASSPGQGAYEQYF.

The chain has TRBV7-3 and TRBJ1-1; a possible D gene is TRBD1 (6 bases). Looked up from germline, CDR1 is SGHTA and CDR2 is FQGTGA. The CDR3 loop spans 14 amino acids. The V end lost 5 bases, the J end lost 0 bases, and 10 bases lay between the germline ends. The CDR3 spells CASSPGHMNTEAFF. In nucleotides, the CDR3 is TGTGCCAGCAGCCCGGGACATATGAACACTGAAGCTTTCTTT.

The rearrangement joins TRBV27 to TRBJ2-7; 9 nucleotides align to TRBD2. Germline CDR1 and CDR2: MNHEY and SMNVEV (reference sequence). The CDR3 is made up of 15 amino acids. The trim removed 2 bases at V and 1 base at J, leaving 3 bases unmatched. The CDR3 coding sequence is TGTGCCAGCAGTTTAGGAAGCGGGAGGTCCTACGAGCAGTACTTC. Amino acids: CASSLGSGRSYEQYF.

The chain is built from TRBV30 and TRBJ1-1, with D unclear. The germline CDR1 and CDR2 sequences are GTSNPN and SVGIG (reference sequence). V was trimmed by 2 bases and J by 8 bases, leaving 12 bases between them. This CDR3 has 12 residues. This CDR3 is CAWSRSPVEAFF. In DNA form, the CDR3 reads TGTGCCTGGAGTCGCTCACCGGTCGAAGCTTTCTTT.

This clone was picked up one time. The rearrangement uses TRBV7-9 and TRBJ1-2; the match to TRBD1 covers 12 bases. The CDR3 extends over 14 amino acids. Germline V gene data show CDR1 as SEHNR and CDR2 as FQNEAQ (reference sequence). J gave up 6 bases and V 4 bases, and 3 bases lay outside the gene matches. The CDR3 DNA follows: TGTGCCAGCAGCTGGGGACAGGGGGCGGATGGCTACACCTTC. Protein: CASSWGQGADGYTF.

The V call is TRBV7-2, the J call TRBJ2-3; D ambiguous. The V gene's germline CDR1 is SGHTA and CDR2 FQGNSA. The CDR3 contains 11 residues. Trimming stripped 4 bases from V and 3 bases from J, with 2 bases between. The chain's CDR3 is CASSSTDTQYF. Here the CDR3 DNA reads TGTGCCAGCAGCTCAACAGATACGCAGTATTTT.

The rearrangement links TRBV30 to TRBJ1-1, with a weak D call TRBD1 (6 bases). V was trimmed by 6 bases and J by 4 bases, leaving 12 bases between them. Germline CDR1 GTSNPN, CDR2 SVGIG (reference sequence). This CDR3 is 12 amino acids long. CDR3 protein: CACPGVGTEAFF. The CDR3 nucleotides read TGTGCCTGTCCAGGGGTCGGCACTGAAGCTTTCTTT.

This chain uses TRBV19 with TRBJ1-1; 8 bases fit TRBD1. The CDR3 runs 14 residues. Per the germline V gene, CDR1 is LNHDA and CDR2 is SQIVND (reference sequence). V gave up 5 bases and J gave up 4 bases; unmatched junction bases: 6. Here the CDR3 DNA reads TGTGCCAGTAGTGTGACAGGGGCGGGCACTGAAGCTTTCTTT. This sequence encodes CASSVTGAGTEAFF.

This sequence joins TRBV2 and TRBJ2-1; 11 positions agree with TRBD2. Trimming removed 11 bases from V and 10 bases from J; junction bases left unmatched: 13. Germline lookup yields CDR1 SNHLY and CDR2 FYNNEI. The length of the CDR3 is 14 residues. The CDR3: CADRTLAGGGEQFF. CDR3 bases: TGTGCCGATAGGACTCTAGCGGGGGGTGGGGAGCAGTTCTTC.

This chain links TRBV6-5 with TRBJ2-1; D might be TRBD2 (5 bases). Trimming took 4 bases from V and 12 from J, leaving 16 bases between them. There are 13 residues in the CDR3. The V gene's germline CDR1 is MNHEY and CDR2 SVGAGI. CDR3 residues: CASSSQAEVGQFF. CDR3 bases: TGTGCCAGCAGTTCCCAAGCGGAAGTGGGGCAGTTCTTC.

The chain joins TRBV18 to TRBJ1-2; D is ambiguous. CDR3 length: 14 amino acids. Per germline, CDR1 KGHSH and CDR2 LQKENI. Trimming took 5 bases from V and 3 from J, leaving 13 bases between them. The CDR3 nucleotides read TGTGCCAGCTCATCTAACCCCGCGGACTATGGCTACACCTTC. This sequence encodes CASSSNPADYGYTF.

The rearrangement uses TRBV6-5 and TRBJ2-2; 9 bases align to TRBD2. Germline CDR1 MNHEY, CDR2 SVGAGI. This CDR3 is built from 15 residues. The V and J ends lost 6 bases and 4 bases, in that order; junction bases with no gene match: 6. The CDR3 loop is CASRISGSSTGELFF. CDR3 DNA sequence: TGTGCCAGCAGGATTAGCGGGAGTTCCACCGGGGAGCTGTTTTTT.

The rearrangement joins TRBV10-2 to TRBJ1-1; 10 nucleotides line up with TRBD1. The V gene's germline CDR1 is WSHSY and CDR2 SAAADI. Trimming at V came to 7 bases and at J to 3 bases, leaving 5 bases not matched to a gene. There are 14 residues in the CDR3. The CDR3 here is CASTRTGGDTEAFF. The CDR3 DNA follows: TGCGCCAGCACAAGGACAGGGGGGGACACTGAAGCTTTCTTT.

This sequence joins TRBV7-2 and TRBJ1-2; no firm D call. The CDR3 totals 13 residues. Per the germline V gene, CDR1 is SGHTA and CDR2 is FQGNSA. Trimming pared 5 bases from V and 6 bases from J, leaving 13 bases between. The CDR3 DNA follows: TGTGCCAGCAGCCCTCTCCTCAGGAATGGCTACACCTTC. This sequence encodes CASSPLLRNGYTF.

The rearrangement joins TRBV10-2 to TRBJ1-1, with 8 bases aligning to TRBD1. Trimming took 8 bases from V and 1 from J; bases not matched to a gene: 6. Per the germline V gene, CDR1 is WSHSY and CDR2 is SAAADI. The CDR3 runs to 14 residues. The CDR3 here is CASVPQGGNTEAFF. In nucleotides, the CDR3 is TGCGCCAGCGTACCACAGGGGGGGAACACTGAAGCTTTCTTT.

The gene calls are TRBV7-8 and TRBJ1-2, with D unclear. This CDR3 has 15 amino acids. V shed 2 bases and J shed 5 bases, with 15 bases lying between them. Germline-derived CDR1 and CDR2 are SGHVS and FQNEAQ. Written as DNA, the CDR3 is TGTGCCAGCAGCTTAACCGGCATTCGGGAGTATGGCTACACCTTC. Protein: CASSLTGIREYGYTF.